These 13 T cell receptor beta chains share one sample of origin, sequenced in a study of Graves' ophthalmopathy and Graves' hyperthyroidism. RNA transcripts provided the template for amplifying TCR beta CDR3 regions. The workflow started with a first-round RT-PCR run with HTBI primers and then moved on to a second-round multiplex PCR. TCRdb ran MiXCR on the multiplex PCR reads and lists one entry per CDR3 protein. The repertoire holds 340,000 or so distinct CDR3 sequences, with about 17% as singletons. Sequencing input: peripheral blood. The receptor set was obtained from an adult man with Graves' ophthalmopathy.

The sample holds many counts of this clonotype. The chain combines TRBV7-2 with TRBJ2-7; D gene unclear. The germline gives CDR1 SGHTA, CDR2 FQGNSA. V gave up 8 bases and J gave up 3 bases, with 17 bases separating them. The CDR3 contains 14 residues. This CDR3 reads CASSARRINYEQYF. The CDR3 DNA sequence: TGTGCCAGCTCCGCCAGGCGGATAAACTACGAGCAGTACTTC.

Only a few counts were recorded for this clonotype. The junction shows a germline mismatch at one end, possibly a read error. The V call is TRBV6-1, the J call TRBJ1-5, with a weak D call TRBD1 (6 bases). CDR1 is MNHNS, CDR2 SASEGT, per germline. The CDR3 is 12 residues long. The CDR3 nucleotides are TGTGCCAGCATCCGAGGTGGACAGCCCCAGCTTTTT. The encoded protein is CASIRGGQPQLF.

This clonotype was observed once. The chain has TRBV15 and TRBJ2-7; D is possibly TRBD1 (6 bases). Germline V CDR1 and CDR2: LNHNV, YYDKDF (reference sequence). The CDR3 runs 16 residues. Trimming cost V 0 bases and J 0 bases, with 12 bases left between them. CDR3 sequence (DNA): TGTGCCACCAGCAGAGATCGGGGACACACCTCCTACGAGCAGTACTTC. This sequence encodes CATSRDRGHTSYEQYF. The variable domain in full, completed from reference TRBV15 and TRBJ2-7, reads DAMVIQNPRYQVTQFGKPVTLSCSQTLNHNVMYWYQQKSSQAPKLLFHYYDKDFNNEADTPDNFQSRRPNTSFCFLDIRSPGLGDTAMYLCATSRDRGHTSYEQYFGPGTRLTVT.

The gene calls are TRBV2 and TRBJ2-7, with 12 bases lining up with TRBD2. J lost 3 bases, V lost 6 bases, and 9 bases had no gene match. The CDR3 has 16 residues. CDR1 is SNHLY, CDR2 FYNNEI, per germline. CDR3 DNA sequence: TGTGCCAGCAGGGACACACGGACTAGCGGGAACTACGAGCAGTACTTC. Translating it yields CASRDTRTSGNYEQYF.

The table lists this clonotype with many counts. The chain is built from TRBV29-1 and TRBJ2-7; 8 bases agree with TRBD2. The J segment lost 2 bases and the V segment lost 7 bases, leaving 7 bases of the junction unmatched. Germline assignment: CDR1 SQVTM and CDR2 ANQGSEA. This CDR3 spans 13 amino acids. The CDR3 spells CSASTSGAYEQYF. CDR3 nucleotides: TGCAGCGCCTCTACTAGCGGTGCCTACGAGCAGTACTTC.

This chain joins TRBV6-2 or TRBV6-3 and TRBJ2-5; D call uncertain. The CDR3 spans 15 residues. Between the trimmed V and J ends, which lost 6 bases and 2 bases, there was a span of 16 bases. Germline CDR1 reads MNHEY; CDR2 reads SVGEGT. CDR3 sequence: CASSNTFGAQETQYF. For the CDR3, the DNA is TGTGCCAGCAGCAACACTTTCGGAGCGCAAGAGACCCAGTACTTC.

In this sample, this clonotype turned up many times. The rearrangement uses TRBV20-1 and TRBJ2-7; D is possibly TRBD2 (5 bases). V was shortened by 6 bases and J by 0 bases, with 18 bases between the two germline ends. The CDR3 loop spans 15 amino acids. Germline values: CDR1 DFQATT, CDR2 SNEGSKA (reference sequence). The CDR3 is CSAQRLAESSYEQYF. For the CDR3, the DNA is TGCAGTGCACAGCGCCTAGCCGAGAGCTCCTACGAGCAGTACTTC.

This clonotype showed up many times. The rearrangement links TRBV12-3 or TRBV12-4 to TRBJ1-2; no clear D gene. The CDR3 is made up of 13 amino acids. V gave up 7 bases and J gave up 7 bases, with 16 bases separating them. The DNA for the CDR3 is TGTGCCAGCACTCCTTCTGGGTCGGGTGGCTACACCTTC. It yields the protein CASTPSGSGGYTF.

This clonotype came up a few times. V is TRBV18 and J is TRBJ1-5, with a possible D match to TRBD1 (5 bases). Germline V gene data show CDR1 as KGHSH and CDR2 as LQKENI. The CDR3 has 15 residues. Trimming took 3 bases from V and 5 from J, leaving 14 bases between them. CDR3 nucleotide sequence: TGTGCCAGCTCACCCCTCGGGGCGTCGGATCAGCCCCAGCATTTT. Its translation: CASSPLGASDQPQHF.

In its sample, this clonotype was seen many times. The rearrangement links TRBV12-3 or TRBV12-4 to TRBJ1-2, with 7 bases fitting TRBD1. The CDR3 extends over 13 amino acids. V lost 3 bases, J lost 8 bases, and 6 bases stayed unmatched. Here the CDR3 DNA reads TGTGCCAGCAGTTTCGAAGGGGGCGGGGGCTACACCTTC. This translates into CASSFEGGGGYTF.

This clonotype came up many times. The genes are TRBV7-9 and TRBJ2-5; tentatively, D is TRBD1 (5 bases). Germline-derived CDR1 and CDR2 are SEHNR and FQNEAQ (reference sequence). CDR3 length: 15 residues. The germline V and J ends were trimmed by 1 base and 5 bases, with 14 bases remaining between them. CDR3 in DNA: TGTGCCAGCAGCTTAGAGCCAGGGCATGGGGAGACCCAGTACTTC. Translating it yields CASSLEPGHGETQYF.

This clonotype has ten or more counts. This chain links TRBV7-2 with TRBJ1-5; maybe TRBD1 (6 bases). CDR3 length: 16 residues. Germline CDR1 reads SGHTA; CDR2 reads FQGNSA. Trimming stripped 0 bases from V and 3 bases from J, with 12 bases between. CDR3 DNA: TGTGCCAGCAGCTTAGCAGGGGGGACATTCAATCAGCCCCAGCATTTT. Its protein is CASSLAGGTFNQPQHF.

This clonotype was recorded at least ten times. The rearrangement links TRBV20-1 to TRBJ2-5, with a weak D call TRBD1 (6 bases). This CDR3 is built from 13 residues. Trimming shortened V by 0 bases and J by 4 bases, and 9 bases separated the two germline ends. The germline CDR1 and CDR2 sequences are DFQATT and SNEGSKA (reference sequence). This chain's CDR3 is CSARENRAETQYF. CDR3 sequence (DNA): TGCAGTGCTAGAGAAAACAGGGCAGAGACCCAGTACTTC.